The 27 T cell receptor beta chains presented below share a single source sample, sequenced in a study of blood T cells in healthy people across ages. PCR was performed a second time for about 7 to 12 cycles using a sample-barcoded 5' primer and a J-beta primer mix. A single record per CDR3 protein comes from TCRdb applying MiXCR to the 5' RACE reads. This table holds 730,000 or so distinct CDR3 sequences, roughly 43% found once. Sequenced input: blood. The origin of the receptors is a man aged 80 or over in good health.

V gene TRBV4-1 combines with J gene TRBJ2-1; maybe TRBD1 (5 bases). The CDR3 sequence is 15 residues long. Trimming removed 1 base at V and 4 bases at J, with 11 bases between. Germline loops: CDR1 MGHRA, CDR2 YSYEKL. The CDR3 sequence is CASSQARQRYNEQFF. In nucleotides, the CDR3 is TGCGCCAGCAGCCAAGCGAGACAGAGGTACAATGAGCAGTTCTTC.

The V and J genes are TRBV14 and TRBJ2-7; D is uncertain. Trimming took off 2 bases at V and 2 bases at J, with 10 bases between the two ends. CDR3 length: 14 residues. Looked up from germline, CDR1 is SGHDN and CDR2 is FVKESK. CDR3 coding DNA: TGTGCCAGCAGCCAAACTGACAAACCCTACGAGCAGTACTTC. It is translated as CASSQTDKPYEQYF.

This clonotype was counted at least ten times. V usage is TRBV6-5 and J usage is TRBJ2-5, with 8 bases lining up with TRBD1. Trimming removed 4 bases from V and 5 bases from J; junction bases left unmatched: 6. The CDR3 totals 14 residues. Germline values: CDR1 MNHEY, CDR2 SVGAGI. In DNA form, the CDR3 reads TGTGCCAGCAGTTTGCAGACAGGGGATGAGACCCAGTACTTC. Protein: CASSLQTGDETQYF.

This clonotype was detected once. This sequence joins TRBV9 and TRBJ2-7, with 8 bases fitting TRBD1. Germline lookup yields CDR1 SGDLS and CDR2 YYNGEE. The ends lost 0 bases at V and 0 bases at J; junction bases unmatched: 5. The CDR3 consists of 16 residues. CDR3 protein: CASSVGGTGGSYEQYF. CDR3 nucleotides: TGTGCCAGCAGCGTAGGAGGGACAGGCGGCTCCTACGAGCAGTACTTC. Using reference TRBV9 and TRBJ2-7 for the parts outside the CDR3, the full variable domain is DSGVTQTPKHLITATGQRVTLRCSPRSGDLSVYWYQQSLDQGLQFLIQYYNGEERAKGNILERFSAQQFPDLHSELNLSSLELGDSALYFCASSVGGTGGSYEQYFGPGTRLTVT.

Comments on this clonotype: Germline is not matched at one junction end, which may reflect a read error. The chain is built from TRBV7-4 and TRBJ1-1; 11 positions match TRBD1. The germline gives CDR1 SGHVT, CDR2 SQSDAQ. The CDR3 runs to 19 residues. The CDR3 nucleotides are TGTGCCAGCAGCTTTGTTTCCGGGACAGGGGGGATCATGAACATTGAAGCTTTCTTT. Its translation: CASSFVSGTGGIMNIEAFF.

As regards this clonotype: Sequence at one end of the junction differs from germline and may be a read error. The chain couples TRBV25-1 to TRBJ2-7; TRBD2 matches 13 bases. The germline CDR1 and CDR2 sequences are MGHDK and SYGVNS. CDR3 length equals 18 residues. CDR3 sequence (DNA): TGTGCCAACAGTCCCGGACTAGCGGGAGCTCATCTTTCCTACGAGCAGTACTTC. It specifies CANSPGLAGAHLSYEQYF.

This clonotype showed up many times. The chain recombines TRBV29-1 with TRBJ2-5, with no clear D. The germline V gene has CDR1 SQVTM and CDR2 ANQGSEA. The V end was cut by 4 bases, the J end by 4 bases, with 10 bases between. This CDR3 has 12 residues. DNA for the CDR3: TGCAGCGTTGGGCCCCAAGCAGAGACCCAGTACTTC. It translates to CSVGPQAETQYF.

A few counts support this clonotype. The chain recombines TRBV20-1 with TRBJ2-5, with 8 bases identical to TRBD2. Losses at the gene ends were 3 bases for V and 2 bases for J; bases not matched to a gene: 8. Germline V lookup: CDR1 DFQATT, CDR2 SNEGSKA (reference sequence). The CDR3 covers 15 residues. CDR3 sequence reads: CSASRTRGAQETQYF. The CDR3 DNA is TGCAGTGCTAGCCGGACGCGGGGGGCACAAGAGACCCAGTACTTC.

In this sample, this clonotype turned up many times. CDR3 DNA sequence: TGCGCCAGCAGAAACCTACTAGCGGGAGGACAGTTCTTC. Its protein is CASRNLLAGGQFF. The chain recombines TRBV5-1 with TRBJ2-1; 12 nucleotides line up with TRBD2. Unmatched junction bases numbered 7, after V lost 5 bases and J lost 13 bases. The CDR3 covers 13 residues. Germline CDR1 SGHRS, CDR2 YFSETQ.

This clonotype occurred many times. One end of the junction is discordant with germline, which a read error may explain. The chain joins TRBV7-2 to TRBJ2-3; D may be TRBD2 (6 bases). Per germline, CDR1 SGHTA and CDR2 FQGNSA. The CDR3 contains 15 residues. The CDR3: CASSLAGTYTDTQYF. In nucleotides, the CDR3 is TGTGCCAGCAGCCTAGCCGGGACTTACACAGATACGCAGTATTTT.

In its sample, this clonotype was seen a few times. This chain uses TRBV24-1 with TRBJ1-2, with 9 bases fitting TRBD1. V shed 2 bases, J shed 8 bases, and the junction held 11 bases outside the gene matches. Germline V CDR1 and CDR2: KGHDR, SFDVKD. The CDR3 sequence is 16 residues long. CDR3 sequence reads: CATSDSQPGQGKGYTF. The CDR3 coding sequence is TGTGCCACCAGTGATTCACAACCGGGACAGGGAAAAGGCTACACCTTC.

The chain recombines TRBV10-1 with TRBJ2-5; the D gene is possibly TRBD2 (6 bases). The CDR3 consists of 14 residues. Germline V gives CDR1 WNHNN, CDR2 SYGVQD (reference sequence). Trimming took off 0 bases at V and 4 bases at J, with 9 bases between the two ends. The CDR3 bases are TGCGCCAGCAGTGAGTCGATCGGGAGAGAGACCCAGTACTTC. Protein: CASSESIGRETQYF.

This clonotype occurred many times. V and J are TRBV20-1 and TRBJ2-1, with 10 bases matching TRBD1. This CDR3 comprises 15 residues. The trim removed 0 bases at V and 12 bases at J, leaving 11 bases unmatched. Germline assignment: CDR1 DFQATT and CDR2 SNEGSKA (reference sequence). This CDR3 reads CSARDLGTGELGQFF. The CDR3 coding sequence is TGCAGTGCTAGAGATTTGGGGACAGGGGAATTAGGGCAGTTCTTC.

The rearrangement joins TRBV6-5 to TRBJ2-7, with 13 bases aligning to TRBD2. This CDR3 contains 15 residues. The V gene end was trimmed by 5 bases and the J gene end by 10 bases; junction bases not matched to a gene: 11. Germline V gene lookup returns CDR1 MNHEY and CDR2 SVGAGI. Here the CDR3 DNA reads TGTGCCAGCAGTAAGGGACTAGCGGGGTCGGCTACCCAGTACTTC. Protein sequence: CASSKGLAGSATQYF.

This clonotype was detected only a few times. The chain links TRBV9 to TRBJ2-7; perhaps TRBD2 as D (6 bases). The CDR3 has 14 amino acids. Germline V CDR1 and CDR2: SGDLS, YYNGEE. The V and J ends lost 0 bases and 3 bases respectively, with 10 bases between them. In nucleotides, the CDR3 is TGTGCCAGCAGCGTAGGCGGGGAACTCTACGAGCAGTACTTC. This translates into CASSVGGELYEQYF.

The rearrangement uses TRBV6-2 or TRBV6-3 and TRBJ2-3; the D call may be TRBD1 or TRBD2 (5 bases each). V was pared by 2 bases and J by 1 base, with 16 bases between. CDR1 and CDR2 from the germline V gene are MNHEY and SVGEGT. CDR3 size: 17 residues. Written as DNA, the CDR3 is TGTGCCAGCAGTTACGAACGTGGGGGTCTCCGCACAGATACGCAGTATTTT. Its protein product is CASSYERGGLRTDTQYF.

Comment on this clonotype: At one boundary the junction diverges from the germline segment, which might be a read error. The chain is built from TRBV4-3 and TRBJ1-2, with 7 bases identical to TRBD1. CDR3 length equals 13 residues. The germline V gene encodes CDR1 LGHNA and CDR2 YSLEER. The CDR3 nucleotides read TGCGCCAGCGGCCAAGACAGGGTAACTGGCTACACCTTC. This codes for CASGQDRVTGYTF.

The gene calls are TRBV20-1 and TRBJ2-3; 10 nucleotides align to TRBD2. Germline V CDR1 and CDR2: DFQATT, SNEGSKA (reference sequence). CDR3 size: 16 residues. Trimming took 6 bases from V and 6 from J; bases not matched to a gene: 15. CDR3 bases: TGCAGTGCAGGGCTAGCGGGAGCCGCAGCTGGGGATACGCAGTATTTT. Translating it yields CSAGLAGAAAGDTQYF.

This chain links TRBV5-1 with TRBJ1-2; 8 bases fit TRBD1. J lost 13 bases, V lost 3 bases, and 11 bases had no gene match. The CDR3 is 13 residues long. CDR1 is SGHRS and CDR2 is YFSETQ in the germline V gene. CDR3 in amino acids: CASSSVTQGAGTF. CDR3 bases: TGCGCCAGCAGCTCTGTGACCCAGGGGGCGGGCACCTTC.

The count of this clonotype is one. The chain joins TRBV6-2 or TRBV6-3 to TRBJ2-7; no definite D call. CDR1 and CDR2 (germline): MNHEY, SVGEGT. Trimming pared 6 bases from V and 3 bases from J, leaving 9 bases between. This CDR3 contains 12 residues. CDR3 region: CASSRAFYEQYF. The CDR3 DNA sequence: TGTGCCAGCAGCCGGGCCTTCTACGAGCAGTACTTC.

The CDR3 is CASSLGLPGGITEAFF. The CDR3 DNA reads TGTGCCAGCAGCTTAGGGTTACCGGGTGGGATCACTGAAGCTTTCTTT. The chain joins TRBV7-9 to TRBJ1-1, with no clear D. The CDR3 covers 16 residues. Trimming removed 1 base at V and 4 bases at J, with 16 bases between. The germline V gene encodes CDR1 SEHNR and CDR2 FQNEAQ (reference sequence).

The genes are TRBV20-1 and TRBJ2-7, with 12 nucleotides matching TRBD2. Losses at the gene ends were 4 bases for V and 0 bases for J; bases not matched to a gene: 13. Germline CDR1 is DFQATT and CDR2 is SNEGSKA (reference sequence). The CDR3 sequence is 18 residues long. The chain's CDR3 is CSAKPLTSGSLNSYEQYF. DNA of the CDR3: TGCAGTGCTAAACCCCTGACTAGCGGGAGTCTGAACTCCTACGAGCAGTACTTC.

The sample holds one count of this clonotype. The chain joins TRBV20-1 to TRBJ1-2; TRBD1 matches 10 bases. CDR1 is DFQATT, CDR2 SNEGSKA, per germline (reference sequence). With V trimmed by 6 bases and J by 3 bases, 7 bases remained unmatched. The CDR3 has 14 residues. The CDR3 here is CSAGRTGGYYGYTF. The CDR3 DNA is TGCAGTGCAGGCCGGACAGGGGGGTACTATGGCTACACCTTC.

This chain joins TRBV20-1 and TRBJ2-5; TRBD2 matches 8 bases. The germline V gene encodes CDR1 DFQATT and CDR2 SNEGSKA (reference sequence). There are 13 residues in the CDR3. With 1 base clipped from V and 5 bases from J, the junction kept 3 bases outside the gene matches. Here the CDR3 reads CSARGGLEETQYF. Here the CDR3 DNA reads TGCAGTGCTAGAGGGGGACTAGAGGAGACCCAGTACTTC.

Ten or more counts support this clonotype. The gene calls are TRBV29-1 and TRBJ2-5, with no clear D. Germline CDR1 is SQVTM and CDR2 is ANQGSEA. The CDR3 is 14 residues long. Trimming took off 0 bases at V and 4 bases at J, with 12 bases between the two ends. The CDR3 region is CSVEEGRLGETQYF. The CDR3 DNA follows: TGCAGCGTTGAAGAGGGCAGGCTGGGAGAGACCCAGTACTTC.

This clonotype appeared a few times. One junction end does not reproduce the germline sequence, and a read error may be involved. V and J are TRBV20-1 and TRBJ2-1; TRBD1 agrees at 7 bases. The CDR3 is made up of 14 amino acids. CDR1 and CDR2 from the germline V gene are DFQATT and SNEGSKA (reference sequence). DNA for the CDR3: TGCAGTGCCTCTCGACAGGGCTCCCACAATGAGCAGTTCTTC. Its translation is CSASRQGSHNEQFF.

This chain links TRBV6-2 or TRBV6-3 with TRBJ2-7; D possibly corresponds to TRBD2 (5 bases). Per the germline V gene, CDR1 is MNHEY and CDR2 is SVGEGT. The CDR3 covers 14 residues. Trimming left V 1 base short and J 0 bases short, with 7 bases between. The CDR3, as DNA: TGTGCCAGCAGTTACTGGAGGAGCTCCTACGAGCAGTACTTC. This codes for CASSYWRSSYEQYF.